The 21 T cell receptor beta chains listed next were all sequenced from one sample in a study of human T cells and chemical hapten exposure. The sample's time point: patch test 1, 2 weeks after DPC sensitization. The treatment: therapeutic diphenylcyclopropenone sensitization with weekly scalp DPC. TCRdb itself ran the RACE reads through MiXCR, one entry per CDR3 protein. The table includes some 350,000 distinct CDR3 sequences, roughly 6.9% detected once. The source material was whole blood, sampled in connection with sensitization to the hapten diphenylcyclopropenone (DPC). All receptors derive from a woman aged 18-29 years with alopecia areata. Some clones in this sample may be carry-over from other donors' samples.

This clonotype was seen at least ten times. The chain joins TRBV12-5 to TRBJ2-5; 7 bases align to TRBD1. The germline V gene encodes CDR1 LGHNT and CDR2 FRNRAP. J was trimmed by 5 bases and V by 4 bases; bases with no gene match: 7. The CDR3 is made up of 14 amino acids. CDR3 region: CASGWNRGVETQYF. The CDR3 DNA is TGTGCTAGTGGTTGGAACAGGGGCGTCGAGACCCAGTACTTC.

The CDR3 sequence is CASSPRPQGGISGANVLTF. CDR3 in DNA: TGTGCCAGCTCACCACGGCCTCAGGGGGGGATCTCTGGGGCCAACGTCCTGACTTTC. J is TRBJ2-6 and V is TRBV18; D may correspond to TRBD1 or TRBD2 (7 bases each). This CDR3 is built from 19 residues. V gave up 1 base and J gave up 0 bases, with 16 bases separating them. Germline V lookup: CDR1 KGHSH, CDR2 LQKENI. Drawing the rest from reference TRBV18 and TRBJ2-6, the complete variable domain is NAGVMQNPRHLVRRRGQEARLRCSPMKGHSHVYWYRQLPEEGLKFMVYLQKENIIDESGMPKERFSAEFPKEGPSILRIQQVVRGDSAAYFCASSPRPQGGISGANVLTFGAGSRLTVL.

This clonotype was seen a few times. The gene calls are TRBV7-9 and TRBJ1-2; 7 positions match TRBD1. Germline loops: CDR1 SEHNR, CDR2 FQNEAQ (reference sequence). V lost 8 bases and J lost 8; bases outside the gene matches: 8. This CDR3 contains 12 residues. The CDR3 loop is CASLEQGSGYTF. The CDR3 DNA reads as TGTGCCAGCCTCGAACAGGGGAGCGGCTACACCTTC.

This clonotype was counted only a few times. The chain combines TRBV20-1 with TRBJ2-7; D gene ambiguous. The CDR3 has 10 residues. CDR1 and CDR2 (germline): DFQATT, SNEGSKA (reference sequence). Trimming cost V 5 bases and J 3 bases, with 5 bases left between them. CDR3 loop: CSASHYEQYF. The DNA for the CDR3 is TGCAGTGCTTCTCACTACGAGCAGTACTTC.

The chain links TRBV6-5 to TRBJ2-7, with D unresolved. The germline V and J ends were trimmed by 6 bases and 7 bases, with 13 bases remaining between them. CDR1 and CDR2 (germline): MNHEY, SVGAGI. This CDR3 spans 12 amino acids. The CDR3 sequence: CASRPLFGEQYF. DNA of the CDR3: TGTGCCAGCAGACCACTCTTTGGGGAGCAGTACTTC.

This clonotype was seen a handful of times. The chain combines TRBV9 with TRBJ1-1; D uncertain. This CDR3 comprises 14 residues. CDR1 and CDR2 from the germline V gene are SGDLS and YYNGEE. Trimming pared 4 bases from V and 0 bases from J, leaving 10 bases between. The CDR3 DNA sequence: TGTGCCAGCAGCCCCAGTCCGGTGAACACTGAAGCTTTCTTT. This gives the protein CASSPSPVNTEAFF.

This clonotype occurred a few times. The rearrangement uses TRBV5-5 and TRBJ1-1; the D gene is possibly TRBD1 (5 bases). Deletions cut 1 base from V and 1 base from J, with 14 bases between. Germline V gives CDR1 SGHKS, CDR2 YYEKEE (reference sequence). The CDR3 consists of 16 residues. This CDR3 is CASSLYLWDSNTEAFF. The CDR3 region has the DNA TGTGCCAGCAGCTTGTATTTATGGGACTCGAACACTGAAGCTTTCTTT.

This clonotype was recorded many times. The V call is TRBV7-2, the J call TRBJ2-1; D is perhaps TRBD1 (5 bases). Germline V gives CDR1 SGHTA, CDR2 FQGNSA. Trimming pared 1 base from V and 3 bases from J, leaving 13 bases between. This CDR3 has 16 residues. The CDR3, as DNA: TGTGCCAGCAGCTTAGATAGTACAGGAGTCTACAATGAGCAGTTCTTC. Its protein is CASSLDSTGVYNEQFF. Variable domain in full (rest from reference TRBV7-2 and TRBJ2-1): GAGVSQSPSNKVTEKGKDVELRCDPISGHTALYWYRQSLGQGLEFLIYFQGNSAPDKSGLPSDRFSAERTGGSVSTLTIQRTQQEDSAVYLCASSLDSTGVYNEQFFGPGTRLTVL.

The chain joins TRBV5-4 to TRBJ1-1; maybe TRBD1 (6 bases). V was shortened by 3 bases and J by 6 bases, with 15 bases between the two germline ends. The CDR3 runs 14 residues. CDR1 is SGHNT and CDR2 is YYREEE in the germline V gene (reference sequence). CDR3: CASSSRGGEAEAFF. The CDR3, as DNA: TGTGCCAGCAGCTCCCGCGGGGGCGAAGCTGAAGCTTTCTTT.

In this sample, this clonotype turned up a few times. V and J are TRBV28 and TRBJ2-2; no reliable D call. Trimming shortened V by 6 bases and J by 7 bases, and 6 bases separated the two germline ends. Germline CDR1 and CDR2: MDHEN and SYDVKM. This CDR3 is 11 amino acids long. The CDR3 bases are TGTGCCAGCAGCTCCGGCGGGGAGCTGTTTTTT. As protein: CASSSGGELFF.

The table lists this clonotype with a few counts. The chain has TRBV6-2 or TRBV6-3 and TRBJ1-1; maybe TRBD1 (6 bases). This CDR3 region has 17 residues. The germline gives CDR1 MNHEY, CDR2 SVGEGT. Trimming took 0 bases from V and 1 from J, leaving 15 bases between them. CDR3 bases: TGTGCCAGCAGTTACTCGGACGGAGCAGGGGCGAACACTGAAGCTTTCTTT. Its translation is CASSYSDGAGANTEAFF.

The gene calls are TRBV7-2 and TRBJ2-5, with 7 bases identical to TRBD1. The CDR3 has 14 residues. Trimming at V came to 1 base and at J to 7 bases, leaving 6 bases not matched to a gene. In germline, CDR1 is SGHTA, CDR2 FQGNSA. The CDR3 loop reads CASSLEEGAGTQYF. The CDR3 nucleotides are TGTGCCAGCAGCTTAGAAGAGGGGGCTGGGACCCAGTACTTC.

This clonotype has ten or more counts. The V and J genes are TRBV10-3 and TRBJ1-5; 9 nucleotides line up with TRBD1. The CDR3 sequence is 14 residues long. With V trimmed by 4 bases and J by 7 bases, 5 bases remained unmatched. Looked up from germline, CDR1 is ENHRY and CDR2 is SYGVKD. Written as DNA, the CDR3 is TGTGCCATCAGTGCGGGACAGGGCGACCAGCCCCAGCATTTT. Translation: CAISAGQGDQPQHF.

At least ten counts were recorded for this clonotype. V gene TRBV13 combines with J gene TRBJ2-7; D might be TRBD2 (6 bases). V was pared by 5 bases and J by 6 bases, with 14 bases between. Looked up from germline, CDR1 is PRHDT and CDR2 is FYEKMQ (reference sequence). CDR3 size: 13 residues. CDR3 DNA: TGTGCCAGCAGCCCCCTCGGGAGTGGCGAGCAGTACTTC. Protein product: CASSPLGSGEQYF.

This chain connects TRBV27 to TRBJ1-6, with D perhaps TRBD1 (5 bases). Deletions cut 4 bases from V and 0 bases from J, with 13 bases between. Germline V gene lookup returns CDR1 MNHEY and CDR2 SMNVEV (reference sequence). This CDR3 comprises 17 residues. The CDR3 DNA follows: TGTGCCAGCAGTTCCTGGGACGGGAGCTCCTATAATTCACCCCTCCACTTT. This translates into CASSSWDGSSYNSPLHF.

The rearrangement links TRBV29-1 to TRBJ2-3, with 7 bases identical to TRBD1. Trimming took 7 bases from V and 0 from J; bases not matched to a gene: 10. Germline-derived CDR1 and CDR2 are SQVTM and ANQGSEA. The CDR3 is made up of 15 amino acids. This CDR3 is CSAGRDSSSTDTQYF. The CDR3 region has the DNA TGCAGCGCGGGAAGGGACAGCTCTAGCACAGATACGCAGTATTTT.

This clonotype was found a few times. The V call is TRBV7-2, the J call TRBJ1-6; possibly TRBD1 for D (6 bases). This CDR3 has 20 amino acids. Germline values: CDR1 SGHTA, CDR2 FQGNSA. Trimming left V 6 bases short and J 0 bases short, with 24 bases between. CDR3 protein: CASRKTAPPQGSSYNSPLHF. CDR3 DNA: TGTGCCAGCAGAAAAACCGCCCCACCACAGGGCAGCTCCTATAATTCACCCCTCCACTTT.

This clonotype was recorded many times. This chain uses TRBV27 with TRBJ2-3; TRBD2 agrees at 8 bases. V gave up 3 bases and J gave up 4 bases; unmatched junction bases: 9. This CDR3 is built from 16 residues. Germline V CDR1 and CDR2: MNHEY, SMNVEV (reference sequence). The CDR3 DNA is TGTGCCAGCAGTTTGTTTCCCACCGGGGGGGCAGATACGCAGTATTTT. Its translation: CASSLFPTGGADTQYF.

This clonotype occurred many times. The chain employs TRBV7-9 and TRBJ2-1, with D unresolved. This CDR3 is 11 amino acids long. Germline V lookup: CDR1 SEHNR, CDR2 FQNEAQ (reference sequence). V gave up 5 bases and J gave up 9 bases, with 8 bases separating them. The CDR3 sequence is CASSASIEQFF. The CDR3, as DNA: TGTGCCAGCAGCGCCTCTATTGAGCAGTTCTTC.

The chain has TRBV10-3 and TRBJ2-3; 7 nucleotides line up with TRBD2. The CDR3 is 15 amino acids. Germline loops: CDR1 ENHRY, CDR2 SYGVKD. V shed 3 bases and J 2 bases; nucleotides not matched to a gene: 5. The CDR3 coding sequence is TGTGCCATCAGTGAATCTAGCGGCCCCACAGATACGCAGTATTTT. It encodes CAISESSGPTDTQYF.

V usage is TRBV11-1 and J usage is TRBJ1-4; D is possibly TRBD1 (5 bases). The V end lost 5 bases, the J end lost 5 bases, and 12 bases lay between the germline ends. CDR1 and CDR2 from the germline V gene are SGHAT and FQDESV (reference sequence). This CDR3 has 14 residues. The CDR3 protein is CASSRRQPNEKLFF. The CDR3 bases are TGTGCCAGCAGCCGCCGACAGCCGAATGAAAAACTGTTTTTT.